This T cell receptor beta chain was retrieved from a study of blood T cells in healthy people across ages. Germline V gene lookup returns CDR1 KGHDR and CDR2 SFDVKD. V shed 5 bases and J shed 9 bases, with 7 bases lying between them. This CDR3 has 11 residues. Through a sample-barcoded 5' primer and a J-beta primer mix, a second PCR was run for roughly 6 to 11 cycles. TCRdb re-derived calls from the 5' RACE reads in MiXCR, one entry per CDR3 protein. The table records 1.4 million to 1.5 million distinct CDR3 sequences, approximately 38% of them present only once. Sequenced: blood. The TCR was taken from a woman aged 18-29 years in good health. The chain joins TRBV24-1 to TRBJ2-1; D is uncertain. The CDR3 sequence is CATSGVGEQFF. CDR3 coding DNA: TGTGCCACCAGTGGGGTGGGTGAGCAGTTCTTC.